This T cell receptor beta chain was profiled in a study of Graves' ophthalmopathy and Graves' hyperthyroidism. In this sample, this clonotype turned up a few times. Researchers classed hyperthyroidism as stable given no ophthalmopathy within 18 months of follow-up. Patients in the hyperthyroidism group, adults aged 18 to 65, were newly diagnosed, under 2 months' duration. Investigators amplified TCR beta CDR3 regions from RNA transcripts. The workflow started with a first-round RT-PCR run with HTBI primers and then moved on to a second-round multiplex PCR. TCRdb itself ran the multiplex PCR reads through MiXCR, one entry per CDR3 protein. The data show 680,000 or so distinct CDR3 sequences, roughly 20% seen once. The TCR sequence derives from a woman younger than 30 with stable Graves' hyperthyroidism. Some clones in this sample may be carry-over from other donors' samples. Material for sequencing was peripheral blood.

The CDR3 is CASSLEGWTQYF. The CDR3 DNA reads TGTGCCAGCAGCTTAGAGGGCTGGACCCAGTACTTC. V and J are TRBV7-2 and TRBJ2-5; unclear D gene. The V end lost 1 base, the J end lost 7 bases, and 7 bases lay between the germline ends. The CDR3 is made up of 12 amino acids. The germline V gene encodes CDR1 SGHTA and CDR2 FQGNSA.